This TCR beta chain was identified during a study of blood T cell repertoires in COVID-19 (dated by TCRdb to about 2020). Study-level background: Samples covering the acute and convalescent phases of COVID-19 were provided by collaborators in the United States, Italy and Spain. The prospective study material was composed of cDNA or gDNA derived from T cells, B-cell-depleted T cells, or PBMCs. The dataset comprised deeply sampled blood TCRbeta repertoires from subjects exposed to, actively infected with, or recovered from COVID-19. A freely available public database, intended as a resource for researchers studying the immune response to SARS-CoV-2, is where the repertoires were released. The samples were drawn from two sources: the first 160 participants of the ongoing ImmuneRACE study, and fewer than 1,500 subjects contributed by 6 global collaborators. The sample metadata nearly always contained a de-identified subject ID, COVID-19 status, age in years and sex. Where HLA class I and class II types were available, the types were taken from metadata supplied by the sample provider, not from assay-based typing.

Beyond this particular receptor, the publication reports: How much clinical and demographic metadata was included differed by source and by participant, and the metadata was provided uncurated.

The collaborating institutions used their own protocols to collect whole blood in K2EDTA tubes. For TCRbeta analysis, collaborators shipped samples in one of three forms: frozen whole blood, isolated PBMCs, or DNA extracted from either of those sample types. The immunoSEQ Assay, a bias-controlled multiplex PCR, was used to amplify TCRbeta CDR3 regions from genomic DNA. The source study handled its data this way. The number of nucleated cells in each sample was estimated from the amplification of reference gene primers within the assay. To quantify the absolute abundance of each unique TCRbeta CDR3 rearrangement, sequence reads were collapsed and filtered. For each sample, productive Simpson clonality was calculated by taking the square root of Simpson's diversity index across productive rearrangements. The source is immuneACCESS, and TCRdb retained only in-frame sequences with V and J called. Part of the clones is not carried over; for the studies checked, unresolved V genes explain less than half of this, and the remainder is unexplained. The DNA was the basis for D and trimming; V, J and clone size are from that table. This sample has 150,000 to 200,000 clones in its table, and around nine tenths of those were observed once. The ten largest clones take up less than 3.5% of the sample.

Remarks on this clone: No cognate antigen has been identified for it. No clone much larger than this one lies a single base away; base qualities are absent.

Inclusive of the bounding cysteine and phenylalanine, the CDR3 is 13 residues long. This entry keeps only the CDR3 DNA: 39 bases, framed from base 1. In the germline V gene, CDR1 corresponds to SGHVS and CDR2 to FQNEAQ. Trimming costs V 2 bases and J 12 bases, and their ends lie 14 bases apart. Sequencing used peripheral blood. The V and J segments used are TRBV7-8 and TRBJ2-1; the D gene is possibly TRBD2, with 6 bases matching. This clonotype was obtained from a man aged 70 or older with acute or convalescent COVID-19. The bases read TGTGCCAGCAGCTTATTTGGCGGGGCCGGGCAGTTCTTC. It is translated as CASSLFGGAGQFF.